This T cell receptor (beta chain) was sequenced during a study of control samples from healthy donors and cancer patients. V dropped 3 bases and J dropped 1 base, with 12 bases sitting between them. This CDR3 region has 16 residues. Per the germline V gene, CDR1 is SGHVS and CDR2 is FQNEAQ. This table comes from immunoSEQ multiplex PCR, and its TCRdb copy is limited to in-frame clones, with some not included. The sample records 150,000 or so clones, approximately 93% being singletons. The sequenced material came from blood. The source is a man aged 35 to 55 in good health. The chain employs TRBV7-8 and TRBJ1-4; a weak D match, TRBD1 (5 bases). CDR3 in DNA: TGTGCCAGCAGCTTTGGGGACGGCTTAACTAATGAAAAACTGTTTTTT. Its translation is CASSFGDGLTNEKLFF.